This TCR beta chain is drawn from a study of blood T cell repertoires in COVID-19. As for the study in general: There were acute and convalescent COVID-19 samples, and they came from the United States, Italy and Spain.

TCRdb keeps only in-frame clones here, not all; method: immunoSEQ multiplex PCR. The data show about 240,000 clones, with about 89% seen just once and over 4% held by the top ten. CDR3 length: 16 amino acids. CDR1 and CDR2 (germline): KGHSH, LQKENI. V was shortened by 6 bases and J by 4 bases, with 18 bases between the two germline ends. This TCR was sampled from a woman aged 25 to 45 who had recovered from COVID-19. The chain joins TRBV18 to TRBJ2-2, with a possible D match to TRBD1 (6 bases). The sequencing sample was made of PBMCs or T cells enriched from blood (not recorded which). CDR3 in DNA: TGTGCCAGCTCCGCGACCGCCCCAGGGGTCACCGGGGAGCTGTTTTTT. Its translation is CASSATAPGVTGELFF.